What follows describes a single T cell receptor (beta chain). This entry belongs to a study of CD8 T cells in Susac syndrome. With random hexamers, reverse transcription was performed on roughly 0.45 to 1 ug of RNA. The amplification used immunoSEQ multiplex PCR on TCR beta CDR3; it spanned 54 Vbeta and 13 Jbeta. TCRdb reprocessed the immunoSEQ multiplex PCR reads via MiXCR and lists one record per CDR3 protein. The repertoire consists of about 120,000 distinct CDR3 sequences, with 94% occurring once and the leading ten covering 0.095% to 0.1%. The CDR3 spans 14 residues. The V end lost 8 bases, the J end lost 0 bases, and 8 bases lay between the germline ends. CDR1 and CDR2 (germline): MNHNS, SASEGT.

The chain has TRBV6-1 and TRBJ2-6; the D is unclear. The sequence derives from a human donor in good health. The specimen was CD4+ T cells from PBMCs. The CDR3 loop is CASGRDSGANVLTF. CDR3 DNA sequence: TGTGCCAGCGGTCGAGACTCTGGGGCCAACGTCCTGACTTTC.